This T cell receptor beta chain was recorded in a study of control samples from healthy donors and cancer patients. Comments on this clone: The same CDR3 is also encoded by other DNA sequences in this sample.

J was trimmed by 2 bases and V by 6 bases; bases with no gene match: 2. Germline V gene data show CDR1 as ENHRY and CDR2 as SYGVKD. There are 13 residues in the CDR3. TCRdb keeps only in-frame clones here, not all; method: immunoSEQ multiplex PCR. The table lists 110,000 to 150,000 clones, roughly 92% of them singletons. The source material was blood. The V gene is TRBV10-3, the J gene TRBJ1-1, with 8 positions matching TRBD1. The source of this sequence is a young man in good health. The CDR3 region has the DNA TGTGCCATCAGCGGACAGGGTAACACTGAAGCTTTCTTT. This gives the protein CAISGQGNTEAFF.